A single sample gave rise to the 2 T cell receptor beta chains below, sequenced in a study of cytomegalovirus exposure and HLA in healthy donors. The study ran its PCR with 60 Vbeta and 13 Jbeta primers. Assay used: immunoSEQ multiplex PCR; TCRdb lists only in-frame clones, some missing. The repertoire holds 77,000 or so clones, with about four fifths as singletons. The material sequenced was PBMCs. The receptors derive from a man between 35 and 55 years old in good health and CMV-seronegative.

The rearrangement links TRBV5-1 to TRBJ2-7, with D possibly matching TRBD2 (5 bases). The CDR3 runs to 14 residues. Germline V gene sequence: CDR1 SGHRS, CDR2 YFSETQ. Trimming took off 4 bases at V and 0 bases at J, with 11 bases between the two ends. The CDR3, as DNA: TGCGCCAGCAGCCCGCGGACTGGCTCCTACGAGCAGTACTTC. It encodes CASSPRTGSYEQYF.

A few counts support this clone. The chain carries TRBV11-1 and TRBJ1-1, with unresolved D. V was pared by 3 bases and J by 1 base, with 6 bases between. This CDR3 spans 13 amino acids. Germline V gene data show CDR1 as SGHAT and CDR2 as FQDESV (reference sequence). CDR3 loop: CASSFEGNTEAFF. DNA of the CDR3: TGTGCCAGCAGCTTTGAGGGGAACACTGAAGCTTTCTTT.